This T cell receptor (beta chain) emerged from a study of graft-versus-host responses after intestinal transplantation. Across the study: All of the recipients had induction that used anti-thymocyte globulin, then tacrolimus and steroids for around three years. Study results and caveats: Individuals who had graft-donor T cell macrochimerism had allografts that showed high graft-versus-host to host-versus-graft clonal ratios. GvH clones appeared in recipient marrow, some first in ileum or blood.

Trimming took off 0 bases at V and 8 bases at J, with 8 bases between the two ends. The CDR3 is made up of 12 amino acids. Germline V gene data show CDR1 as SGDLS and CDR2 as YYNGEE. This clone was detected once. The antigen is undetermined. Produced via immunoSEQ multiplex PCR; TCRdb's table is partial and in-frame only. The sample contains tens of thousands of clones, approximately 95% of which appear only once. The source material was PBMCs, sampled 156 days after intestinal transplant. The chain joins TRBV9 to TRBJ1-2; the D is unclear. The source of this sequence is a human patient who received an intestinal transplant, so some T cells may come from the graft donor. The CDR3 DNA follows: TGTGCCAGCAGCGTAGGGGCGGGCGGCTACACCTTC. Its protein is CASSVGAGGYTF.